This TCR beta chain was profiled in a study of T cells expressing NK-cell markers (dated by TCRdb to 2018 to 2020). With regard to the full study: In sorted CD3+CD56+NKG2C+, CD3+CD56+NKG2C- and CD3+CD56-NKG2C+ T-cell subsets from several donors, TCR beta-chain repertoires were profiled. Of the eight sequenced donors, seven were found to be HCMV-seropositive and one was found to be HCMV-seronegative. Randomly selected healthy volunteers, three men and five women, were used as the eight sequenced donors. The libraries were sequenced on Illumina HiSeq 2000/2500, MiSeq or NextSeq, producing 2 x 150 bp reads. Beyond this particular receptor, the publication reports: Those dominant clonotypes were again the most abundant among CD3+CD56-NKG2C+ cells in a few donors, at about 28.3-60.1%. In several donors, the dominant CD3+CD56+NKG2C+ clonotypes were found to rank among the top 10 CD8+ clonotypes and to make up roughly 1.0-8% of CD8+ T cells. Whether the expanded NKG2C-expressing T cell clones were specific for HCMV antigens was left unclear.

As for this clonotype: Its antigen is not yet known.

Per the germline V gene (reference sequence), MNHEY is the CDR1 and SMNVEV is the CDR2. The CDR3 measures 14 amino acids from cysteine to phenylalanine. No DNA is given. The instrument was an Illumina HiSeq 2000. 5'RACE template switching, by which a universal primer site and unique molecular identifiers were added, was used to make TCR beta cDNA libraries. cDNA synthesis was primed from the TCR beta constant segment, followed by two successive PCR amplification steps. The study's own analysis went as follows. Reads were demultiplexed and grouped by UMI with MIGEC, and clonotypes were assembled and quantified with MiTCR. To exclude erroneous sequences, any TCR cDNA sequence not supported by at least two reads was discarded. Downstream repertoire analysis used the tcR package, and clonotypes were matched across fractions by CDR3 nucleotide sequence plus V segment. VDJmatch was used to annotate antigen specificity against VDJdb, with one amino acid substitution in CDR3 permitted. The reads, reprocessed by TCRdb, yield one row per CDR3 protein sequence and no DNA. The V and J calls here are based on TCRdb, not the publication. The sample's table lists a count of a few hundred thousand distinct CDR3 sequences. Clones ranked in the top ten supply roughly 5.5% of the sample.

To determine HCMV serostatus, a commercial ELISA kit was used to detect HCMV-specific IgG in serum. Peripheral blood mononuclear cells were isolated from blood by Ficoll density gradient centrifugation. The receptor was derived from a man aged 18 to 69 in good health. Sequencing was performed on blood T cells: a sorted CD56 or NKG2C T cell subset, CD4+ or CD8+ T cells, or bulk PBMC T cells (not recorded which). This receptor chain uses TRBV27 and TRBJ2-7. The CDR3 amino acid sequence is: CASSLKFTSYEQYF.